Described below is a single TCR beta chain sequence and its context. The antigen remains unidentified. TCRbeta library construction was performed incorporating unique molecular identifiers. TCRdb ran MiXCR on the PCR reads and lists one entry per CDR3 protein. The sample has some 260,000 distinct CDR3 sequences; roughly a quarter are singletons. This entry is derived from a study of T-cell reconstitution after alpha-beta-depleted transplantation in children. The CDR3 extends over 16 amino acids. Germline V gives CDR1 SGHTA, CDR2 FQGNSA. V lost 4 bases and J lost 2; bases outside the gene matches: 6. Overall study findings and caveats: A year had passed since transplant, and T-cell counts and diversity by then came mostly from newly produced T cells.

The clonotype originates from a female patient aged 2-10 years who had a stem cell transplant for congenital amegakaryocytic thrombocytopenia, so the T cells may come from the graft donor. The V and J genes are TRBV7-2 and TRBJ2-1, with 9 bases matching TRBD2. Material: PBMCs, mostly from graft donor cells, obtained 360 days after TCRalphabeta/CD19-depleted stem cell transplant. CDR3: CASSWLAGVTYNEQFF. CDR3 nucleotide sequence: TGTGCCAGCAGCTGGTTAGCGGGAGTTACCTACAATGAGCAGTTCTTC.